The clone carrying this T cell receptor (beta chain) was observed at least ten times. The data belong to a study of T cells in Graves' hyperthyroidism and ophthalmopathy. Whole-study context: Any treatment followed the collection of peripheral blood at initial diagnosis.

The length of the CDR3 is 15 residues. V dropped 2 bases and J dropped 5 bases, with 13 bases sitting between them. CDR1 is SNHLY and CDR2 is FYNNEI in the germline V gene. Diagnosis rested on symptoms, serum thyroxine and TRAb, thyroid ultrasound, and orbital computed tomography. TCR beta CDR3 sequences were amplified from RNA transcripts. During a first-round RT-PCR of the TCR CDR3, the HTBI primer set was used. In TCRdb, the multiplex PCR reads were re-called with MiXCR into one record per CDR3 protein. This sample has approximately 380,000 distinct CDR3 sequences, with about an eighth found just once.

This rearrangement joins TRBV2 to TRBJ2-1; tentatively, D is TRBD1 (6 bases). Input material: blood. This receptor was taken from a man aged 45-65 years with Graves' ophthalmopathy. DNA of the CDR3: TGTGCCAGCAGTGAAAGGGGTGGGACAAACAATGAGCAGTTCTTC. Translated, it gives CASSERGGTNNEQFF. The variable domain in full, with the rest retrieved from reference TRBV2 and TRBJ2-1, is EPEVTQTPSHQVTQMGQEVILRCVPISNHLYFYWYRQILGQKVEFLVSFYNNEISEKSEIFDDQFSVERPDGSNFTLKIRSTKLEDSAMYFCASSERGGTNNEQFFGPGTRLTVL.